The next 6 T cell receptor beta chains were all read from a single sample in a study of cytomegalovirus exposure and HLA in healthy donors. The data were produced by immunoSEQ multiplex PCR, yet TCRdb's version contains in-frame clones alone and is incomplete. The data contain around 190,000 clones, roughly nine tenths of them singletons. Sequencing was performed on PBMCs. All receptors derive from a man aged 25 to 40 in good health and CMV-seropositive.

V and J are TRBV25-1 and TRBJ1-1; D is undetermined. Looked up from germline, CDR1 is MGHDK and CDR2 is SYGVNS. CDR3 size: 13 residues. Trimming took off 5 bases at V and 5 bases at J, with 12 bases between the two ends. The CDR3 DNA sequence: TGTGCCAGCAGTAAATCGGGTGGAACTGAAGCTTTCTTT. It yields the protein CASSKSGGTEAFF.

This clone turned up a few times. This rearrangement joins TRBV6-5 to TRBJ1-2; 7 bases fit TRBD1. The CDR3 runs 14 residues. Germline V lookup: CDR1 MNHEY, CDR2 SVGAGI. V was pared by 4 bases and J by 3 bases, with 5 bases of the junction left unmatched. CDR3 loop: CASSSQGGHYGYTF. CDR3 coding DNA: TGTGCCAGCAGTTCCCAGGGGGGACACTATGGCTACACCTTC.

The V gene is TRBV19, the J gene TRBJ2-1, with TRBD2 identical over 12 bases. Trimming took 7 bases from V and 8 from J; bases not matched to a gene: 9. The CDR3 is 15 residues long. CDR1 is LNHDA, CDR2 SQIVND, per germline (reference sequence). The CDR3 region is CASTRLAGVFDEQFF. The CDR3 DNA reads TGTGCCAGTACCCGACTAGCGGGAGTGTTTGATGAGCAGTTCTTC.

The chain employs TRBV7-2 and TRBJ2-7, with D possibly matching TRBD2 (5 bases). The V gene's germline CDR1 is SGHTA and CDR2 FQGNSA. This CDR3 spans 16 amino acids. V lost 1 base to trimming and J lost 0 bases, with 13 bases between them. This chain's CDR3 is CASSLGGSVSSYEQYF. CDR3 bases: TGTGCCAGCAGCTTAGGAGGTAGCGTTAGCTCCTACGAGCAGTACTTC.

V is TRBV25-1 and J is TRBJ2-2; D is perhaps TRBD2 (5 bases). This CDR3 contains 14 residues. Germline lookup yields CDR1 MGHDK and CDR2 SYGVNS. Trimming left V 4 bases short and J 5 bases short, with 11 bases between. This CDR3 reads CASSGHSGTGELFF. The CDR3 region has the DNA TGTGCCAGCAGTGGCCACTCGGGGACCGGGGAGCTGTTTTTT.

The chain carries TRBV5-1 and TRBJ1-4, with 9 bases that match TRBD1. The CDR3 runs 15 residues. Looked up from germline, CDR1 is SGHRS and CDR2 is YFSETQ. Trimming at V came to 0 bases and at J to 8 bases, leaving 5 bases not matched to a gene. In DNA, the CDR3 is TGCGCCAGCAGCTTGGCGACAGGGGGAGACGAAAAACTGTTTTTT. It codes for CASSLATGGDEKLFF.